At least ten counts were recorded for the clone carrying this T cell receptor (beta chain). RNA transcripts were the template for amplifying TCR beta CDR3 regions. HTBI primers were the set used in a first-round RT-PCR of the TCR CDR3. TCRdb reanalysed the multiplex PCR reads using MiXCR and keeps one entry per CDR3 protein. The data contain approximately 370,000 distinct CDR3 sequences, roughly a sixth of them singletons. This entry is derived from a study of T cells in Graves' hyperthyroidism and ophthalmopathy. Germline V CDR1 and CDR2: SGHAT, FQNNGV. Trimming shortened V by 0 bases and J by 4 bases, and 12 bases separated the two germline ends. CDR3 length: 15 amino acids.

This clonotype originated in a woman aged 25 to 45 with Graves' hyperthyroidism that later progressed to Graves' ophthalmopathy. The source material was blood. The chain has TRBV11-2 and TRBJ1-2; D is unclear. CDR3 nucleotides: TGTGCCAGCAGCTTAGAGGCGGGAGCCCTCTATGGCTACACCTTC. This sequence encodes CASSLEAGALYGYTF.